This T cell receptor (beta chain) was captured in a study of T-cell reconstitution after alpha-beta-depleted transplantation in children. This clonotype was recorded many times. The library targeted TCRbeta and was prepared with unique molecular identifiers. TCRdb re-called the PCR reads through MiXCR, storing one row per CDR3 protein. Among hundreds of thousands of distinct CDR3 sequences listed, approximately 12% were seen once. Looked up from germline, CDR1 is DFQATT and CDR2 is SNEGSKA (reference sequence). The CDR3 totals 12 residues. After removal of 3 bases from V and 5 bases from J, the junction contained 2 bases not matched to a gene.

The origin of this receptor is a human donor who donated a stem cell graft to a child with acute lymphoblastic leukemia. The chain combines TRBV20-1 with TRBJ2-7; 9 nucleotides line up with TRBD2. This sample comprised PBMCs from the stem cell graft donor, obtained from the stem cell graft. The chain's CDR3 is CSARGLAHEQYF. The DNA for the CDR3 is TGCAGTGCTAGGGGACTAGCTCACGAGCAGTACTTC.